Given below is one TCR beta chain in context. Antigen specificity is unknown. A second PCR of 7 to 11 cycles used a sample-barcoded 5' primer and a J-beta primer mix. Every sample returned 2.5 million or more CDR3-containing paired-end reads. TCRdb recomputed calls from the 5' RACE reads with MiXCR, one row per CDR3 protein. In the table there are hundreds of thousands of distinct CDR3 sequences, approximately 25% of which are singletons. This record belongs to a study of blood T cells in healthy people across ages. The V and J ends lost 5 bases and 14 bases, in that order; junction bases with no gene match: 5. This CDR3 region has 12 residues. Findings of the study overall: Older age coincided with a roughly linear decline in TCR beta diversity per million T cells.

These data were also reused for a study on T cells of mothers and their children. As that report states: Second-round PCR products received sample barcodes and 2-4 random nucleotides from the M1S primer. Every mother supplied over 9 million TCR beta CDR3 reads and every child around 3 million.

The origin of this receptor is a boy aged 5-17 years in good health. The chain couples TRBV12-3 or TRBV12-4 to TRBJ1-4, with 10 nucleotides matching TRBD1. Source material: blood. The CDR3 loop reads CASSARDRGLFF. For the CDR3, the DNA is TGTGCCAGCAGTGCCCGGGACAGGGGCCTGTTTTTT.